This T cell receptor beta chain is from a study of metastatic and nonmetastatic thyroid tumors. Across the study: Malignant thyroid and benign thyroid patients provided blood and tumor or nodule tissue whose repertoires were compared.

A word on this clone: The antigen is not known.

Study-wide results and caveats: Patients with malignant thyroid tumors reportedly had significantly higher TCR beta diversity than those with benign nodules, in blood and tumor.

Thyroid surgery was preceded by no treatment in any patient. TCRdb ran MiXCR on the PCR reads. Of about 38,000 clones listed, roughly 28% are singletons. V was shortened by 0 bases and J by 8 bases, with 18 bases between the two germline ends. Germline V lookup: CDR1 SGHRS, CDR2 YFSETQ. The CDR3 runs to 16 residues. This TCR was sampled from a male donor with papillary thyroid cancer or a benign thyroid nodule (not recorded which). Some clones in this sample may be carry-over from other donors' samples. Specimen: blood. This sequence joins TRBV5-1 and TRBJ2-1, with D maybe TRBD1 (6 bases). DNA for the CDR3: TGCGCCAGCAGCTTGGCAGGGGTTTTAAGTGGCGATGAGCAGTTCTTC. It specifies CASSLAGVLSGDEQFF.